A single sample is the source of the 25 T cell receptor beta chains below, sequenced in a study of T cells in Graves' hyperthyroidism and ophthalmopathy. Researchers amplified the TCR beta CDR3 regions from RNA transcripts. TCR CDR3 underwent first-round RT-PCR with the HTBI primer set. TCRdb reanalysed the multiplex PCR reads using MiXCR and keeps one entry per CDR3 protein. Of about 600,000 distinct CDR3 sequences listed, around 16% are singletons. The specimen sequenced was blood. These receptors all come from a woman in her thirties or forties with Graves' ophthalmopathy.

This clonotype was recorded many times. The chain joins TRBV9 to TRBJ1-1, with D unresolved. CDR3 size: 14 residues. The germline V gene encodes CDR1 SGDLS and CDR2 YYNGEE. V lost 3 bases, J lost 1 base, and 10 bases lay in between. The CDR3 loop reads CASSGGWENTEAFF. CDR3 bases: TGTGCCAGCAGCGGTGGGTGGGAGAACACTGAAGCTTTCTTT.

This sequence joins TRBV20-1 and TRBJ1-5; the D gene is possibly TRBD1 (5 bases). The V gene lost 1 base and the J gene lost 4 bases, with 11 bases spanning the gap. The CDR3 covers 14 residues. CDR1 is DFQATT, CDR2 SNEGSKA, per germline (reference sequence). CDR3 DNA: TGCAGTGCTAGAGGGGGGGACGAAAATCAGCCCCAGCATTTT. Its protein is CSARGGDENQPQHF.

The genes are TRBV15 and TRBJ1-6, with D maybe TRBD1 (6 bases). From germline, CDR1 is LNHNV and CDR2 YYDKDF (reference sequence). The length of the CDR3 is 14 residues. V was pared by 0 bases and J by 8 bases, with 8 bases between. The CDR3 nucleotides read TGTGCCACCAGCAGAGATCCAGGGGATTCACCCCTCCACTTT. The encoded protein is CATSRDPGDSPLHF.

This clonotype was counted ten times or more. The J gene is TRBJ2-7, the V gene TRBV7-2, with D perhaps matching TRBD1 (5 bases). V shed 0 bases and J shed 7 bases, with 13 bases lying between them. The CDR3 covers 14 residues. Germline CDR1 reads SGHTA; CDR2 reads FQGNSA. This CDR3 reads CASSLAGPLREQYF. The CDR3 bases are TGTGCCAGCAGCTTAGCGGGGCCTCTCCGGGAGCAGTACTTC.

This clonotype has at least ten counts. CDR3 loop: CASSLGQPNQPQHF. The CDR3 DNA reads as TGTGCCAGCAGCTTGGGACAACCAAATCAGCCCCAGCATTTT. The chain carries TRBV5-6 and TRBJ1-5; no definite D call. The CDR3 sequence is 14 residues long. V lost 0 bases and J lost 4, with 8 bases in between. Germline CDR1 is SGHDT and CDR2 is YYEEEE. Drawing the rest from reference TRBV5-6 and TRBJ1-5, the complete variable domain is DAGVTQSPTHLIKTRGQQVTLRCSPKSGHDTVSWYQQALGQGPQFIFQYYEEEERQRGNFPDRFSGHQFPNYSSELNVNALLLGDSALYLCASSLGQPNQPQHFGDGTRLSIL.

This clonotype was detected many times. The chain links TRBV28 to TRBJ2-1, with D unclear. The CDR3 runs to 15 residues. V gave up 3 bases and J gave up 1 base, with 10 bases separating them. Germline V gene lookup returns CDR1 MDHEN and CDR2 SYDVKM. CDR3 loop: CASSLLIASYNEQFF. CDR3 bases: TGTGCCAGCAGTTTGCTTATCGCGTCCTACAATGAGCAGTTCTTC.

A single count supports this clonotype. This rearrangement joins TRBV3-1 to TRBJ2-3, with D hard to call. Deletions cut 5 bases from V and 3 bases from J, with 15 bases between. Germline CDR1 reads LGHDT; CDR2 reads YNNKEL (reference sequence). The CDR3 runs to 15 residues. Here the CDR3 reads CASSSVLPRTDTQYF. CDR3 DNA: TGTGCCAGCAGCTCCGTCTTACCGAGGACAGATACGCAGTATTTT.

This clonotype has a handful of counts. The chain joins TRBV20-1 to TRBJ2-7; TRBD1 agrees at 10 bases. Trimming at V came to 4 bases and at J to 1 base, leaving 10 bases not matched to a gene. Germline V gene data show CDR1 as DFQATT and CDR2 as SNEGSKA (reference sequence). This CDR3 contains 16 residues. CDR3 residues: CSAKTKRTGGSYEQYF. CDR3 in DNA: TGCAGTGCTAAAACAAAGCGGACAGGGGGTTCCTACGAGCAGTACTTC.

V is TRBV4-2 and J is TRBJ1-2; weak D call: TRBD1 (6 bases). V was pared by 1 base and J by 2 bases, with 17 bases between. This CDR3 is 17 amino acids long. CDR1 LGHNA and CDR2 YNFKEQ come from the germline V gene. This CDR3 is CASSQVLVGGTNYGYTF. The CDR3 nucleotides are TGTGCCAGCAGCCAAGTCTTGGTCGGAGGGACAAACTATGGCTACACCTTC.

This sequence joins TRBV11-2 and TRBJ1-6; possibly TRBD1 for D (6 bases). Deletions cut 1 base from V and 5 bases from J, with 15 bases between. This CDR3 has 17 residues. Germline CDR1 and CDR2: SGHAT and FQNNGV. The CDR3 DNA reads as TGTGCCAGCAGCTTAGCTTGGACAGCCAATAATAATTCACCCCTCCACTTT. It codes for CASSLAWTANNNSPLHF. Together with reference TRBV11-2 and TRBJ1-6, the CDR3 gives the full variable domain: EAGVAQSPRYKIIEKRQSVAFWCNPISGHATLYWYQQILGQGPKLLIQFQNNGVVDDSQLPKDRFSAERLKGVDSTLKIQPAKLEDSAVYLCASSLAWTANNNSPLHFGNGTRLTVT.

This clonotype was counted ten times or more. This sequence joins TRBV20-1 and TRBJ2-1; D might be TRBD1 or TRBD2, each matching 6 bases. With 3 bases removed from V and 10 bases from J, the gap between germline ends came to 16 bases. Germline V CDR1 and CDR2: DFQATT, SNEGSKA (reference sequence). The CDR3 spans 13 residues. CDR3 loop: CSARAGQLIEQFF. In DNA, the CDR3 is TGCAGTGCTAGGGCGGGACAACTAATAGAGCAGTTCTTC.

This clonotype showed up many times. The V call is TRBV7-2, the J call TRBJ2-7, with TRBD1 matching 9 bases. Looked up from germline, CDR1 is SGHTA and CDR2 is FQGNSA. The junction had 6 bases not matched to a gene; V was cut back by 4 bases and J by 2 bases. This CDR3 contains 15 residues. The CDR3 DNA reads TGTGCCAGCAGCTACCGGGACAGGGTTCCCTACGAGCAGTACTTC. Translated: CASSYRDRVPYEQYF.

This clonotype was seen only once. Germline is not matched at one junction end, which may reflect a read error. The chain combines TRBV24-1 with TRBJ1-2; no clear D. This CDR3 comprises 12 residues. The V gene's germline CDR1 is KGHDR and CDR2 SFDVKD. The CDR3 reads CATSDPNYGYTF. CDR3 DNA: TGTGCCACCAGTGACCCTAATTATGGCTACACCTTC.

This clonotype has at least ten counts. This rearrangement joins TRBV10-2 to TRBJ2-7; a weak D match, TRBD1 (6 bases). The CDR3 covers 14 residues. V was clipped by 6 bases and J by 1 base, with 13 bases between them. Germline CDR1 and CDR2: WSHSY and SAAADI. The CDR3 sequence is CASSDDRPSYEQYF. CDR3 nucleotide sequence: TGCGCCAGCAGCGATGACAGGCCATCCTACGAGCAGTACTTC.

This sequence joins TRBV5-6 and TRBJ1-1, with D uncertain. The CDR3 length is 15 residues. Germline-derived CDR1 and CDR2 are SGHDT and YYEEEE. V gave up 3 bases and J gave up 4 bases, with 16 bases separating them. The CDR3 spells CASSSPSTEGTEAFF. CDR3 in DNA: TGTGCCAGCAGCTCCCCCTCGACCGAGGGCACTGAAGCTTTCTTT.

This clonotype was counted many times. The chain uses TRBV12-3 or TRBV12-4 and TRBJ2-1; no firm D call. The germline V and J ends were trimmed by 1 base and 8 bases, with 9 bases remaining between them. This CDR3 contains 13 residues. CDR3 sequence (DNA): TGTGCCAGCAGTTTAGAAAGGGCCCATGAGCAGTTCTTC. It is translated as CASSLERAHEQFF.

CDR3 protein: CASRPPQRDRAQYF. The CDR3 DNA reads TGTGCCTCACGTCCCCCCCAACGGGACAGGGCGCAGTATTTT. This chain uses TRBV19 with TRBJ2-3; 9 nucleotides align to TRBD1. J gave up 10 bases and V 11 bases, and 16 bases lay outside the gene matches. Germline-derived CDR1 and CDR2 are LNHDA and SQIVND (reference sequence). The CDR3 loop spans 14 amino acids.

The rearrangement joins TRBV20-1 to TRBJ2-2; tentatively, D is TRBD1 (5 bases). The germline V gene encodes CDR1 DFQATT and CDR2 SNEGSKA (reference sequence). V lost 4 bases and J 3 bases, leaving 12 bases between the germline ends. The CDR3 sequence is 14 residues long. In DNA, the CDR3 is TGCAGTGCTACGACATCGACAGACACCGGGGAGCTGTTTTTT. It encodes CSATTSTDTGELFF.

The rearrangement uses TRBV18 and TRBJ2-2; 8 nucleotides align to TRBD1. CDR1 and CDR2 from the germline V gene are KGHSH and LQKENI. Germline trimming cut 3 bases from V and 7 bases from J; bases unmatched to any gene: 1. The CDR3 has 13 residues. CDR3 in amino acids: CASSPDRDGELFF. In nucleotides, the CDR3 is TGTGCCAGCTCACCGGACAGGGACGGGGAGCTGTTTTTT.

J is TRBJ2-6 and V is TRBV3-1; 11 nucleotides align to TRBD1. This CDR3 region has 19 residues. Germline CDR1 LGHDT, CDR2 YNNKEL (reference sequence). J was trimmed by 0 bases and V by 1 base; bases with no gene match: 5. This CDR3 reads CASSQAGTGGYSGANVLTF. In DNA, the CDR3 is TGTGCCAGCAGCCAAGCCGGGACAGGGGGATACTCTGGGGCCAACGTCCTGACTTTC.

In this sample, this clonotype turned up a few times. This chain uses TRBV28 with TRBJ2-2; 9 bases fit TRBD1. J gave up 2 bases and V 5 bases, and 6 bases lay outside the gene matches. This CDR3 has 16 residues. CDR1 MDHEN and CDR2 SYDVKM come from the germline V gene. CDR3 sequence (DNA): TGTGCCAGCAGTCAACGGACAGGGGCAAACACCGGGGAGCTGTTTTTT. Residues: CASSQRTGANTGELFF. Full variable domain (rest looked up from reference TRBV28 and TRBJ2-2): DVKVTQSSRYLVKRTGEKVFLECVQDMDHENMFWYRQDPGLGLRLIYFSYDVKMKEKGDIPEGYSVSREKKERFSLILESASTNQTSMYLCASSQRTGANTGELFFGEGSRLTVL.

This clonotype occurred many times. The rearrangement uses TRBV29-1 and TRBJ2-5; D gene unclear. Germline V gene data show CDR1 as SQVTM and CDR2 as ANQGSEA. Trimming stripped 3 bases from V and 2 bases from J, with 16 bases between. CDR3 length: 15 amino acids. The CDR3 sequence is CSVEGSSFVQETQYF. Written as DNA, the CDR3 is TGCAGCGTTGAGGGATCGAGCTTTGTGCAAGAGACCCAGTACTTC.

Many counts were recorded for this clonotype. This sequence joins TRBV27 and TRBJ2-1; TRBD2 is a possible D gene (5 bases). Germline-derived CDR1 and CDR2 are MNHEY and SMNVEV (reference sequence). The CDR3 loop spans 13 amino acids. V lost 5 bases to trimming and J lost 6 bases, with 11 bases between them. The CDR3, as DNA: TGTGCCAGCAGTACACGCCGGGGCAATGAGCAGTTCTTC. Translating gives CASSTRRGNEQFF.

The sample holds many counts of this clonotype. This chain connects TRBV5-1 to TRBJ2-7; 8 nucleotides match TRBD1. V lost 0 bases and J lost 6; bases outside the gene matches: 5. The CDR3 runs 14 residues. Germline CDR1 and CDR2: SGHRS and YFSETQ. CDR3 in DNA: TGCGCCAGCAGCTTGGTGCCAGGGGGCATCGAGCAGTACTTC. Residues: CASSLVPGGIEQYF.

This rearrangement joins TRBV7-2 to TRBJ2-7; maybe TRBD1 (5 bases). V dropped 2 bases and J dropped 1 base, with 9 bases sitting between them. This CDR3 has 14 amino acids. Germline lookup yields CDR1 SGHTA and CDR2 FQGNSA. The DNA of the CDR3 is TGTGCCAGCAGCTTATACAGGACATCCTACGAGCAGTACTTC. It encodes CASSLYRTSYEQYF.